This T cell receptor beta chain originates from a study of regulatory T cells in long-lasting Graves disease. Whole-study results and caveats: More public clonotypes were shared by persistent patients (about 2,700) than by new patients (around 990).

Comments on this clonotype: The antigen remains unidentified.

Library construction for TCR beta used iRepertoire HTBI primers and Arm-PCR of CDR3 regions. TCRdb re-called the multiplex PCR reads through MiXCR, storing one row per CDR3 protein. The sample records about 330,000 distinct CDR3 sequences, around 16% being singletons. This CDR3 spans 13 amino acids. With V trimmed by 5 bases and J by 1 base, 3 bases remained unmatched. Germline V lookup: CDR1 SQVTM, CDR2 ANQGSEA. The time point here: newly diagnosed GD, antithyroid drugs for less than 3 months. Isolated PBMC RNA provided the starting material for the TCR library. These data are also associated with another study on T cells in Graves' hyperthyroidism and ophthalmopathy. That source adds: Lactation, pregnancy, other autoimmune disease or uncontrolled infection led to exclusion of patients. The HTBI primer set drove a first-round RT-PCR of the TCR CDR3.

The source of this sequence is a woman aged 18-29 years with Graves disease. The sequenced sample was peripheral blood mononuclear cells (PBMCs), obtained at new diagnosis, from a patient treated with antithyroid drugs. The chain carries TRBV29-1 and TRBJ2-3; TRBD1 aligns across 7 bases. The CDR3 DNA reads as TGCAGCGTTTACGGACAGGGCACAGATACGCAGTATTTT. As protein: CSVYGQGTDTQYF.